The 31 T cell receptor beta chains below were found in one sample sequenced in a study of blood T cell repertoires in COVID-19 (dated by TCRdb to 2018 to 2021). Libraries were made using the immunoSEQ multiplex PCR assay. Held by TCRdb, this immuneACCESS table contains in-frame sequences only and omits some clones. Under half of the omission traces to an unresolved V gene where checked; the cause of the rest is unknown. The sample contains under 150,000 clones, about four fifths of them found a single time. The top ten hold 4.5% to 6% of the sample. Sample: PBMCs or T cells enriched from blood (not recorded which). The receptors shown here come from a woman aged 50 to 60 who had been exposed to COVID-19.

The chain carries TRBV15 and TRBJ2-3; 8 bases are shared with TRBD2. CDR3 length: 18 amino acids. V was clipped by 3 bases and J by 4 bases; unmatched bases: 15. Germline loops: CDR1 LNHNV, CDR2 YYDKDF (reference sequence). CDR3 protein: CATSRLQGSGSAADTQYF. CDR3 nucleotide sequence: TGTGCCACCAGCAGGCTGCAGGGGAGCGGGAGCGCGGCAGATACGCAGTATTTT. The full variable domain, its missing parts supplied by reference TRBV15 and TRBJ2-3, is DAMVIQNPRYQVTQFGKPVTLSCSQTLNHNVMYWYQQKSSQAPKLLFHYYDKDFNNEADTPDNFQSRRPNTSFCFLDIRSPGLGDTAMYLCATSRLQGSGSAADTQYFGPGTRLTVL.

This chain links TRBV10-1 with TRBJ2-1; 7 nucleotides match TRBD2. The germline V gene has CDR1 WNHNN and CDR2 SYGVQD (reference sequence). V was pared by 2 bases and J by 3 bases, with 7 bases of the junction left unmatched. The CDR3 covers 16 residues. The CDR3 loop reads CASSELYRGGYNEQFF. CDR3 in DNA: TGCGCCAGCAGTGAGCTTTATCGCGGGGGCTACAATGAGCAGTTCTTC.

This chain connects TRBV7-9 to TRBJ1-1; no definite D call. Deletions cut 0 bases from V and 1 base from J, with 9 bases between. The CDR3 loop spans 15 amino acids. The germline V gene encodes CDR1 SEHNR and CDR2 FQNEAQ (reference sequence). This CDR3 is CASSLARTGNTEAFF. CDR3 sequence (DNA): TGTGCCAGCAGCTTAGCGCGAACGGGGAACACTGAAGCTTTCTTT.

This clone has at least ten counts. This CDR3 is CASSVGLSRREEQETQYF. The CDR3 DNA follows: TGTGCCAGCAGCGTAGGTCTCTCCAGACGGGAAGAACAAGAGACCCAGTACTTC. The V gene is TRBV9, the J gene TRBJ2-5; the D gene is possibly TRBD2 (5 bases). The germline V gene encodes CDR1 SGDLS and CDR2 YYNGEE. V dropped 0 bases and J dropped 2 bases, with 20 bases sitting between them. The CDR3 is 18 amino acids.

The chain has TRBV5-5 and TRBJ1-4, with D possibly being TRBD1 (5 bases). Deletions cut 2 bases from V and 15 bases from J, with 17 bases between. CDR3 size: 13 residues. Germline CDR1 SGHKS, CDR2 YYEKEE (reference sequence). Written as DNA, the CDR3 is TGTGCCAGCAGCTTATTATTTGGGGCGGAATTGTTTTTT. This translates into CASSLLFGAELFF.

This clone was counted a few times. This chain uses TRBV19 with TRBJ2-1, with D perhaps matching TRBD2 (5 bases). Trimming pared 3 bases from V and 10 bases from J, leaving 16 bases between. The CDR3 is 14 residues long. From germline, CDR1 is LNHDA and CDR2 SQIVND (reference sequence). The DNA of the CDR3 is TGTGCCAGTAGTATCAGAGCGGAAACTGGGGAGCAGTTCTTC. It translates to CASSIRAETGEQFF.

The sample holds one count of this clone. V is TRBV29-1 and J is TRBJ1-3; D gene unclear. CDR1 and CDR2 (germline): SQVTM, ANQGSEA. There are 12 residues in the CDR3. The V end lost 4 bases, the J end lost 4 bases, and 8 bases lay between the germline ends. The CDR3 sequence: CSVVSSGNTIYF. DNA of the CDR3: TGCAGCGTTGTAAGTAGCGGAAACACCATATATTTT.

The chain combines TRBV11-2 with TRBJ1-2, with unresolved D. CDR3 length: 13 amino acids. The V gene's germline CDR1 is SGHAT and CDR2 FQNNGV. V was cut by 4 bases and J by 5 bases, with 11 bases left in between. The CDR3 region is CASSSREAYGYTF. The DNA of the CDR3 is TGTGCCAGCAGCTCCCGGGAGGCGTATGGCTACACCTTC.

The rearrangement links TRBV7-3 to TRBJ2-1; perhaps TRBD1 as D (8 bases). The germline CDR1 and CDR2 sequences are SGHTA and FQGTGA. Trimming removed 4 bases from V and 4 bases from J, with 17 bases in between. The CDR3 covers 16 residues. The CDR3 loop reads CASSSRTGRGYNEQFF. In DNA form, the CDR3 reads TGTGCCAGCAGCTCCCGGACAGGGAGGGGGTACAATGAGCAGTTCTTC.

The chain employs TRBV27 and TRBJ1-1, with 7 nucleotides matching TRBD1. CDR3 length: 15 residues. The germline V gene encodes CDR1 MNHEY and CDR2 SMNVEV (reference sequence). The V and J ends lost 3 bases and 1 base, in that order; junction bases with no gene match: 5. CDR3 in DNA: TGTGCCAGCAGTTTTACAGGGGCGAGGAACACTGAAGCTTTCTTT. Protein: CASSFTGARNTEAFF.

This clone was seen many times. The chain recombines TRBV14 with TRBJ1-6; D is uncertain. This CDR3 is 14 amino acids long. With 0 bases removed from V and 10 bases from J, the gap between germline ends came to 10 bases. CDR1 is SGHDN and CDR2 is FVKESK in the germline V gene. CDR3 DNA sequence: TGTGCCAGCAGCCAAGAGGCAGTTTGGTCACCCCTCCACTTT. Its protein product is CASSQEAVWSPLHF.

This clone was detected once. The CDR3 DNA sequence: TGTGCCAGCACCGATCGGTCTAGCGGCTCCTACGAGCAGTACTTC. Translating gives CASTDRSSGSYEQYF. The chain links TRBV6-5 to TRBJ2-7; 7 nucleotides agree with TRBD2. Germline assignment: CDR1 MNHEY and CDR2 SVGAGI. The CDR3 is made up of 15 amino acids. Trimming took 7 bases from V and 0 from J; bases not matched to a gene: 9.

The CDR3 region has the DNA TGCGCCAGCAGCCAAGATGCACTTGAAGCTTTCTTT. This translates into CASSQDALEAFF. The V call is TRBV4-1, the J call TRBJ1-1; D gene ambiguous. Trimming took 0 bases from V and 7 from J, leaving 6 bases between them. The CDR3 has 12 amino acids. The germline V gene has CDR1 MGHRA and CDR2 YSYEKL.

The chain employs TRBV12-5 and TRBJ2-1; TRBD1 agrees at 7 bases. This CDR3 has 12 residues. Germline CDR1 and CDR2: LGHNT and FRNRAP. Germline trimming cut 3 bases from V and 13 bases from J; bases unmatched to any gene: 6. The CDR3 region has the DNA TGTGCTAGTGGTTTAGGGGGCGGCGTTCAGTTCTTC. Its translation: CASGLGGGVQFF. The whole variable domain, remainder taken from reference TRBV12-5 and TRBJ2-1, is DARVTQTPRHKVTEMGQEVTMRCQPILGHNTVFWYRQTMMQGLELLAYFRNRAPLDDSGMPKDRFSAEMPDATLATLKIQPSEPRDSAVYFCASGLGGGVQFFGPGTRLTVL.

The gene calls are TRBV10-2 and TRBJ1-4; no definite D call. The ends were cut back, 0 bases at V and 8 bases at J, with 16 bases in the middle. The V gene's germline CDR1 is WSHSY and CDR2 SAAADI. This CDR3 region has 16 residues. CDR3 loop: CASSESWAGIREKLFF. The DNA of the CDR3 is TGCGCCAGCAGTGAGTCGTGGGCGGGGATAAGAGAAAAACTGTTTTTT.

This chain uses TRBV21-1 with TRBJ1-4; no check of the table's D call, TRBD1, against the DNA was made. TRBV21-1 is a known pseudogene. The CDR3 spans 14 residues. This chain's CDR3 is CASSKWGRGRGLFF. DNA for the CDR3: TGTGCCAGCAGCAAATGGGGCAGGGGGAGAGGGCTGTTTTTT.

V and J are TRBV15 and TRBJ1-1; D is possibly TRBD1 (6 bases). The V end was cut by 5 bases, the J end by 3 bases, with 19 bases between. The germline CDR1 and CDR2 sequences are LNHNV and YYDKDF (reference sequence). CDR3 length: 16 amino acids. CDR3 DNA sequence: TGTGCCACCAGCGGAAGAATAGGGAGGGGGGACACTGAAGCTTTCTTT. Translation gives CATSGRIGRGDTEAFF.

This clone was detected once. The chain has TRBV5-5 and TRBJ2-7, with a tentative D call TRBD2 (6 bases). The CDR3 has 14 residues. CDR1 and CDR2 from the germline V gene are SGHKS and YYEKEE (reference sequence). Trimming stripped 6 bases from V and 2 bases from J, with 15 bases between. CDR3 DNA sequence: TGTGCCAGCACCTGGCGGGACCAGCCCTACGAGCAGTACTTC. Translation: CASTWRDQPYEQYF. The full variable domain, its missing parts supplied by reference TRBV5-5 and TRBJ2-7, is DAGVTQSPTHLIKTRGQQVTLRCSPISGHKSVSWYQQVLGQGPQFIFQYYEKEERGRGNFPDRFSARQFPNYSSELNVNALLLGDSALYLCASTWRDQPYEQYFGPGTRLTVT.

The V gene is TRBV19, the J gene TRBJ1-6, with 7 nucleotides matching TRBD1. V gave up 9 bases and J gave up 0 bases; unmatched junction bases: 5. Germline-derived CDR1 and CDR2 are LNHDA and SQIVND (reference sequence). This CDR3 is built from 15 residues. The CDR3 protein is CASWDRSSYNSPLHF. As DNA, the CDR3 is TGTGCCAGCTGGGACAGAAGCTCCTATAATTCACCCCTCCACTTT.

The rearrangement links TRBV6-5 to TRBJ1-1, with a possible D match to TRBD1 (6 bases). The V and J ends lost 10 bases and 6 bases respectively, with 9 bases between them. CDR1 MNHEY and CDR2 SVGAGI come from the germline V gene. The CDR3 sequence is 10 residues long. The DNA for the CDR3 is TGTGCCACCACAGGGCCTGAAGCTTTCTTT. Its protein is CATTGPEAFF.

In this sample, this clone turned up a few times. The chain has TRBV30 and TRBJ1-1; D gene ambiguous. Per the germline V gene, CDR1 is GTSNPN and CDR2 is SVGIG (reference sequence). CDR3 size: 14 residues. V was shortened by 0 bases and J by 4 bases, with 12 bases between the two germline ends. CDR3 region: CAWSVGGSSTEAFF. CDR3 DNA: TGTGCCTGGAGTGTCGGAGGGAGTAGCACTGAAGCTTTCTTT.

The DNA of the CDR3 is TGTGCCAGCAGCCATCCCCGACAGGGGGATGCTTTCTTT. It specifies CASSHPRQGDAFF. The chain has TRBV3-1 (or the pseudogene TRBV3-2) and TRBJ1-1, with 9 bases matching TRBD1. Trimming at V came to 3 bases and at J to 11 bases, leaving 7 bases not matched to a gene. Germline-derived CDR1 and CDR2 are LGHDT and YNNKEL (reference sequence). The CDR3 covers 13 residues.

The chain has TRBV6-2 or TRBV6-3 and TRBJ1-1; no definite D call. The CDR3 has 14 residues. The ends were cut back, 6 bases at V and 7 bases at J, with 18 bases in the middle. Looked up from germline, CDR1 is MNHEY and CDR2 is SVGEGT. CDR3 amino acids: CASSPQWAAREAFF. DNA for the CDR3: TGTGCCAGCAGCCCCCAATGGGCCGCCCGTGAAGCTTTCTTT.

This sequence joins TRBV19 and TRBJ2-1; 9 bases align to TRBD2. CDR3 size: 15 residues. Germline V gives CDR1 LNHDA, CDR2 SQIVND (reference sequence). The junction had 11 bases not matched to a gene; V was cut back by 6 bases and J by 8 bases. CDR3 in DNA: TGTGCCAGTAGCGCCTTAGCGGGAGTATCATATGAGCAGTTCTTC. Translation: CASSALAGVSYEQFF.

The chain joins TRBV7-8 to TRBJ1-1, with D uncertain. The germline gives CDR1 SGHVS, CDR2 FQNEAQ. CDR3 length: 16 amino acids. V gave up 5 bases and J gave up 6 bases, with 22 bases separating them. CDR3 nucleotide sequence: TGTGCCAGCAGCGCCCACTTTCTGTCACGAGAAGCTGAAGCTTTCTTT. Translation: CASSAHFLSREAEAFF.

This clone was observed a few times. The CDR3 sequence is CASSYRTGFNSPLHF. CDR3 nucleotide sequence: TGTGCCAGCAGTTACAGGACAGGATTTAATTCACCCCTCCACTTT. This chain links TRBV6-5 with TRBJ1-6, with 7 bases that match TRBD1. Trimming removed 2 bases from V and 6 bases from J; junction bases left unmatched: 4. CDR3 length: 15 residues. CDR1 and CDR2 (germline): MNHEY, SVGAGI.

This chain connects TRBV5-4 to TRBJ2-1; D unresolved. The CDR3 loop spans 15 amino acids. The germline V and J ends were trimmed by 0 bases and 0 bases, with 7 bases remaining between them. Germline V gene sequence: CDR1 SGHNT, CDR2 YYREEE (reference sequence). In DNA form, the CDR3 reads TGTGCCAGCAGCTTGGGTAGATCCTCCTACAATGAGCAGTTCTTC. This encodes CASSLGRSSYNEQFF. The full variable domain, completed using reference TRBV5-4 and TRBJ2-1, is ETGVTQSPTHLIKTRGQQVTLRCSSQSGHNTVSWYQQALGQGPQFIFQYYREEENGRGNFPPRFSGLQFPNYSSELNVNALELDDSALYLCASSLGRSSYNEQFFGPGTRLTVL.

This rearrangement joins TRBV19 to TRBJ1-4; TRBD1 aligns across 8 bases. V shed 7 bases, J shed 1 base, and the junction held 17 bases outside the gene matches. CDR1 LNHDA and CDR2 SQIVND come from the germline V gene (reference sequence). CDR3 size: 19 residues. The CDR3, as DNA: TGTGCCAGTACCGCCCGCGAGCAGGGGGCGGGTGGAACTAATGAAAAACTGTTTTTT. This codes for CASTAREQGAGGTNEKLFF.

The chain is built from TRBV3-1 (or the pseudogene TRBV3-2) and TRBJ2-7; 8 bases line up with TRBD1. V lost 3 bases, J lost 7 bases, and 11 bases stayed unmatched. Germline V gives CDR1 LGHDT, CDR2 YNNKEL (reference sequence). The CDR3 covers 15 residues. CDR3 amino acids: CASSQGWQGAGEQYF. DNA for the CDR3: TGTGCCAGCAGCCAGGGGTGGCAGGGGGCCGGGGAGCAGTACTTC.

The chain recombines TRBV9 with TRBJ1-1; weak D call: TRBD1 (5 bases). The CDR3 length is 13 residues. CDR1 and CDR2 from the germline V gene are SGDLS and YYNGEE. Trimming cost V 2 bases and J 1 base, with 6 bases left between them. CDR3 loop: CASSVDKNTEAFF. CDR3 sequence (DNA): TGTGCCAGCAGCGTGGACAAGAACACTGAAGCTTTCTTT.

This clone has a handful of counts. The chain carries TRBV4-2 and TRBJ1-3, with D possibly TRBD1 on 6 matching bases. V lost 1 base and J 0 bases, leaving 10 bases between the germline ends. The CDR3 runs 16 residues. The V gene's germline CDR1 is LGHNA and CDR2 YNFKEQ. DNA for the CDR3: TGTGCCAGCAGCCAAGCTGGACAGACCTCTGGAAACACCATATATTTT. Its translation: CASSQAGQTSGNTIYF.